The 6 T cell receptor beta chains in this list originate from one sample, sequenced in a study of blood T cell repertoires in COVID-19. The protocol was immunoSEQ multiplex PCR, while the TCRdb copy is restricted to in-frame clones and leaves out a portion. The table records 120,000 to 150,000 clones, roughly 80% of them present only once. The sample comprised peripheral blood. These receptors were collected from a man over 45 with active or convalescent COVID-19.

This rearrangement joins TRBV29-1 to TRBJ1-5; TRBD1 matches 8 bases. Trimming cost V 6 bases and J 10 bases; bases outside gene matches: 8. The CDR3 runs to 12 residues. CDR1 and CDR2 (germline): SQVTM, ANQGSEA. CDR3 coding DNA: TGCAGCGTCGGACAGGGTGAGAGTCCCCAGCATTTT. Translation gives CSVGQGESPQHF.

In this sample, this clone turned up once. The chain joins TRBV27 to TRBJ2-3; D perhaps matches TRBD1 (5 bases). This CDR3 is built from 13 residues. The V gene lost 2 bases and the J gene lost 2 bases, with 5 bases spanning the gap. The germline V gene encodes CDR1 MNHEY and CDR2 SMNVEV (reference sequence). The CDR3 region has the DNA TGTGCCAGCAGTTTAGGGGCCACAGATACGCAGTATTTT. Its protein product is CASSLGATDTQYF.

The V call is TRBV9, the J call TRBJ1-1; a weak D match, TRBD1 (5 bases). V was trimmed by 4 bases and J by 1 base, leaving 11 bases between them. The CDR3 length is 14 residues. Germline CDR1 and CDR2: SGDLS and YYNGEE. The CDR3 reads CASSPTGSNTEAFF. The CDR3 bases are TGTGCCAGCAGCCCAACAGGATCGAACACTGAAGCTTTCTTT.

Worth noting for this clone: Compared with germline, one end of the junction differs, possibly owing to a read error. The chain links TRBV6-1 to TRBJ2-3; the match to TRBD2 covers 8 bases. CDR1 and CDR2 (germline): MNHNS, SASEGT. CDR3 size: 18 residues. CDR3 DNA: TGTGCCAGCAGTGTAAGCGGGAGAGGGGTTAGAAGCACAGATACACAGTATTTT. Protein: CASSVSGRGVRSTDTQYF.

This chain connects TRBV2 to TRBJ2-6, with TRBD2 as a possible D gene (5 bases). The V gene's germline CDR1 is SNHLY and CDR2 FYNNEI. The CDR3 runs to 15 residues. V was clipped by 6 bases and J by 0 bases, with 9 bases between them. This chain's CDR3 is CASSGLISGANVLTF. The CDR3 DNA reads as TGTGCCAGCAGCGGACTGATCTCTGGGGCCAACGTCCTGACTTTC.

CDR3 sequence: CASSSDRDNEQFF. DNA for the CDR3: TGTGCCAGCAGCTCCGACAGGGACAATGAGCAGTTCTTC. The genes are TRBV11-1 and TRBJ2-1; TRBD1 matches at 7 bases. After removal of 4 bases from V and 5 bases from J, the junction contained 2 bases not matched to a gene. Per germline, CDR1 SGHAT and CDR2 FQDESV (reference sequence). The CDR3 runs 13 residues.